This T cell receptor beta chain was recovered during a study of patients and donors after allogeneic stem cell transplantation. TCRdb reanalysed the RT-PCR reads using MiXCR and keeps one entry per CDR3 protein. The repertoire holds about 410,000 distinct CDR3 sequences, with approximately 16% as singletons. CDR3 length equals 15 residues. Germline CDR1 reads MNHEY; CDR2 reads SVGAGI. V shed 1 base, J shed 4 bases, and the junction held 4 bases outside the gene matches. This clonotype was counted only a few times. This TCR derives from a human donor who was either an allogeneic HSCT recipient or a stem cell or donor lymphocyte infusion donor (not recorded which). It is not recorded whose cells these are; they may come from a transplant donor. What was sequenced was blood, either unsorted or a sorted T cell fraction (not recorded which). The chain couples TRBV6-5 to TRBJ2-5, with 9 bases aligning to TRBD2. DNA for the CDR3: TGTGCCAGCAGTTACTTTCCGACTAGCGGAGAGACCCAGTACTTC. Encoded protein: CASSYFPTSGETQYF.